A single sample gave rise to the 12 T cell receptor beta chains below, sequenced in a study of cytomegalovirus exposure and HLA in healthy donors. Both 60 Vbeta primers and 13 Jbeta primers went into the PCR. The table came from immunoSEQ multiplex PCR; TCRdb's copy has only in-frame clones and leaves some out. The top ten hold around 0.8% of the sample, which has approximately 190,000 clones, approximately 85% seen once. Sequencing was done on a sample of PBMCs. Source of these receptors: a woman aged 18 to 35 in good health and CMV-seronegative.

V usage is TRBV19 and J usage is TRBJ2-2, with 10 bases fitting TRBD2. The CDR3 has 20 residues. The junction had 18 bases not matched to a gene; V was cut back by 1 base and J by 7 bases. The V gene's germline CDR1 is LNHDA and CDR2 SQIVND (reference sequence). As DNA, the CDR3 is TGTGCCAGTAGTATAGGCCGGACCTACCTACTAGCGGGAAAGGGCGGGGAGCTGTTTTTT. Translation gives CASSIGRTYLLAGKGGELFF. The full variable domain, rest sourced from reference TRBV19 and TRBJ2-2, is DGGITQSPKYLFRKEGQNVTLSCEQNLNHDAMYWYRQDPGQGLRLIYYSQIVNDFQKGDIAEGYSVSREKKESFPLTVTSAQKNPTAFYLCASSIGRTYLLAGKGGELFFGEGSRLTVL.

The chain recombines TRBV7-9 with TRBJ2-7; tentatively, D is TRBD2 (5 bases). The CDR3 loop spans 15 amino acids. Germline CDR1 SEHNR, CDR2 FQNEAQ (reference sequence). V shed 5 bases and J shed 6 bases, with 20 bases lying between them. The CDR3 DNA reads TGTGCCAGCAGCCCTGTGGGGAGTCCCTACGTCGAGCAGTACTTC. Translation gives CASSPVGSPYVEQYF.

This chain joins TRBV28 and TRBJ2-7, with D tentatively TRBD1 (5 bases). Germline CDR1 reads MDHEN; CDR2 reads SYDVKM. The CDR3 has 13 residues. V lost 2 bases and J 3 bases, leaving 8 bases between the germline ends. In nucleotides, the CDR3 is TGTGCCAGCAGTTTAGGGGCCTTCTACGAGCAGTACTTC. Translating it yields CASSLGAFYEQYF.

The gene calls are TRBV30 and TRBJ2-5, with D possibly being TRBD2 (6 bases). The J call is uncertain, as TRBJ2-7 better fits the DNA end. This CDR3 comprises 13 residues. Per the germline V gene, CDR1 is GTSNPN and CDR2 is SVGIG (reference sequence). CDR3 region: CAWRGGAGYEQYF. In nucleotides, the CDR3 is TGTGCCTGGAGGGGTGGGGCGGGGTACGAGCAGTACTTC.

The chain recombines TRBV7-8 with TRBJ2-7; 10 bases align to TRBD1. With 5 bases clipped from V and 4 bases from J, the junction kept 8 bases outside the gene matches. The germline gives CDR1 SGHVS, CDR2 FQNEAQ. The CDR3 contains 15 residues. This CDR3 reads CASSLGRDRGYEQYF. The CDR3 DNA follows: TGTGCCAGCAGCCTAGGCCGGGACAGGGGTTACGAGCAGTACTTC.

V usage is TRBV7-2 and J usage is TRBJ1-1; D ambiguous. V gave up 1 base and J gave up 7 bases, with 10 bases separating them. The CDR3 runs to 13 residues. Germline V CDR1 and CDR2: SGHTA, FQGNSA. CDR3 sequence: CASSLGSGFEAFF. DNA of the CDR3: TGTGCCAGCAGCTTAGGATCGGGGTTTGAAGCTTTCTTT.

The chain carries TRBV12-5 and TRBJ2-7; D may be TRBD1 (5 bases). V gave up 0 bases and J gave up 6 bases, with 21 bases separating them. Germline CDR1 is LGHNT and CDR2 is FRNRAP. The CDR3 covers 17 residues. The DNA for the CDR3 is TGTGCTAGTGGTTTGGTATCAGGGCAGGGAAGCTCCCGCGAGCAGTACTTC. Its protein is CASGLVSGQGSSREQYF.

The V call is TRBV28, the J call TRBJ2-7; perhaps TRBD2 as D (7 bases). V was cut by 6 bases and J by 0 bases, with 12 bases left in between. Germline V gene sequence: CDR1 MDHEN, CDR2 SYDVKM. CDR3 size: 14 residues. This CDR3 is CASRGGDVSYEQYF. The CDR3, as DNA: TGTGCCAGCAGAGGGGGGGACGTCTCCTACGAGCAGTACTTC.

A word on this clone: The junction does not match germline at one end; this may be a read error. The CDR3 is CASRLSGQGPLGGYTF. Here the CDR3 DNA reads TGTGCCAGCAGATTATCTGGACAGGGCCCACTGGGTGGCTACACCTTC. The chain is built from TRBV28 and TRBJ1-2; TRBD1 matches at 8 bases. The CDR3 runs to 16 residues. Germline CDR1 and CDR2: MDHEN and SYDVKM.

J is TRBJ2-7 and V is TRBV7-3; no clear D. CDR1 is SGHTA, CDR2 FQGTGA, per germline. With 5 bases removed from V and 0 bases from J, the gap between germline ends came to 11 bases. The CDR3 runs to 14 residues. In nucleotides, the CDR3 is TGTGCCAGCAGCCCCGACTCGAGCTCCTACGAGCAGTACTTC. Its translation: CASSPDSSSYEQYF.

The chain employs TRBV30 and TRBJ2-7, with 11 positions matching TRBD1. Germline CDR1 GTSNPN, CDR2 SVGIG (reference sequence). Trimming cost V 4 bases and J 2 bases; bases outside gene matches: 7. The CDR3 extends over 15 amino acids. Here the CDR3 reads CAWTPRDRGTYEQYF. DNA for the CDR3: TGTGCCTGGACCCCCCGGGACAGGGGGACCTACGAGCAGTACTTC.

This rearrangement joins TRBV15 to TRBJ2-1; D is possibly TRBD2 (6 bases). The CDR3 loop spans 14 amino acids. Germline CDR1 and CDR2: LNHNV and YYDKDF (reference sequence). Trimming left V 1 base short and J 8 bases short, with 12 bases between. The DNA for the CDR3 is TGTGCCACCAGCAGAGGGGGGGACTTCGATGAGCAGTTCTTC. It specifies CATSRGGDFDEQFF.